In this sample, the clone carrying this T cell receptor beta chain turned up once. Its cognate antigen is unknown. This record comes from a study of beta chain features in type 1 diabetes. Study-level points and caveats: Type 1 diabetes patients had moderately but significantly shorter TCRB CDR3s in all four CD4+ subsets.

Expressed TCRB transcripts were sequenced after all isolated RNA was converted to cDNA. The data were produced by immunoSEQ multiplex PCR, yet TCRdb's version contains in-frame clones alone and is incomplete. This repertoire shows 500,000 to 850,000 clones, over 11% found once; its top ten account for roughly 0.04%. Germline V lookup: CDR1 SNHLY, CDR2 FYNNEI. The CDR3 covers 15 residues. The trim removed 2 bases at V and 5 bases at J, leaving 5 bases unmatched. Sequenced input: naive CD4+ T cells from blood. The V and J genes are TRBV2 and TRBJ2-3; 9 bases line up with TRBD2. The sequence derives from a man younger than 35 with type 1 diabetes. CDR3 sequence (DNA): TGTGCCAGCAGTGAACTTGCGGGAGGGATAGATACGCAGTATTTT. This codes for CASSELAGGIDTQYF.